The clone carrying this T cell receptor beta chain appeared many times. This sample is drawn from a study of T cells in Graves' hyperthyroidism and ophthalmopathy. The investigators amplified TCR beta CDR3 regions from RNA transcripts. Researchers ran a first-round RT-PCR on the TCR CDR3 using the HTBI primer set. One entry per CDR3 protein results from TCRdb running MiXCR on the multiplex PCR reads. The repertoire has 600,000 or so distinct CDR3 sequences, 12% to 15% of them found once; the top ten carry 6.5% to 9%. The CDR3 is 15 amino acids. V lost 3 bases to trimming and J lost 7 bases; unmatched junction nucleotides: 7. Germline loops: CDR1 SGHVS, CDR2 FQNEAQ.

This sequence originates from a young woman with Graves' ophthalmopathy. Sequences were obtained from blood. The rearrangement joins TRBV7-8 to TRBJ2-2; 8 nucleotides match TRBD1. The CDR3 region has the DNA TGTGCCAGCAGCTTGCAGACAGGGGCCCACGGGGAGCTGTTTTTT. This sequence encodes CASSLQTGAHGELFF.